The 3 T cell receptor beta chains in this list originate from one sample, sequenced in a study of blood T cell repertoires in COVID-19. The data were produced by immunoSEQ multiplex PCR, yet TCRdb's version contains in-frame clones alone and is incomplete. This sample has some 64,000 clones, with roughly two thirds found just once. The sequenced sample consisted of PBMCs or T cells enriched from blood (not recorded which). The receptors stem from a woman in her sixties or seventies who had been exposed to COVID-19.

This clone was counted between two and nine times. The chain links TRBV15 to TRBJ1-4; D is undetermined. The CDR3 has 14 residues. Per germline, CDR1 LNHNV and CDR2 YYDKDF (reference sequence). V was pared by 7 bases and J by 1 base, with 10 bases between. CDR3 nucleotide sequence: TGTGCCACCAATCCGGGAATAACTAATGAAAAACTGTTTTTT. Protein: CATNPGITNEKLFF.

The chain employs TRBV3-1 (or the pseudogene TRBV3-2) and TRBJ1-6; D ambiguous. There are 14 residues in the CDR3. Per the germline V gene, CDR1 is LGHDT and CDR2 is YNNKEL (reference sequence). The germline V and J ends were trimmed by 4 bases and 9 bases, with 13 bases remaining between them. The CDR3 DNA sequence: TGTGCCAGCAGCCTTACTCGATGGAGTTCACCCCTCCACTTT. It yields the protein CASSLTRWSSPLHF.

This chain uses TRBV28 with TRBJ1-4, with 11 bases aligning to TRBD1. V dropped 4 bases and J dropped 3; count of bases not matched to a gene: 10. The CDR3 runs to 18 residues. The germline V gene has CDR1 MDHEN and CDR2 SYDVKM. The CDR3 DNA reads as TGTGCCAGCAGTTCCCCAGGACAGGGGGCGGTAGCTAATGAAAAACTGTTTTTT. It encodes CASSSPGQGAVANEKLFF.